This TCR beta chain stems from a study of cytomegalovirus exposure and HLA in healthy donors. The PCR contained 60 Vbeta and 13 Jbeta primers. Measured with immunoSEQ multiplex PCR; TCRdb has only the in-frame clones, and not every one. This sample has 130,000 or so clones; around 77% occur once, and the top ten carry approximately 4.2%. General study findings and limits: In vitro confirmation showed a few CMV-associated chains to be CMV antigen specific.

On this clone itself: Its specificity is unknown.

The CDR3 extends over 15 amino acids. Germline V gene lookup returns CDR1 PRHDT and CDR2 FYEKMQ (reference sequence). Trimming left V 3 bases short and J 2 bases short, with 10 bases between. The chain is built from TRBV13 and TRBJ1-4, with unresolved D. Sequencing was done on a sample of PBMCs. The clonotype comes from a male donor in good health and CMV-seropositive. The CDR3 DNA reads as TGTGCCAGCAGCTTCAGTCAGGTTACTAATGAAAAACTGTTTTTT. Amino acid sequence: CASSFSQVTNEKLFF.